The entry below describes one TCR beta chain. This record comes from a study of blood T cell repertoires in COVID-19. Clones were sequenced by immunoSEQ multiplex PCR, and TCRdb holds only the in-frame ones, with some missing. The data contain roughly 200,000 clones, around 87% of them singletons. From germline, CDR1 is LNHDA and CDR2 SQIVND (reference sequence). The CDR3 is 15 amino acids. The V end was cut by 5 bases, the J end by 3 bases, with 17 bases between. This chain links TRBV19 with TRBJ2-7; maybe TRBD1 (5 bases). The origin of this receptor is a woman aged 40 to 50 in a cohort exposed to, infected with or recovered from COVID-19 (not recorded which). The sequenced sample consisted of PBMCs or T cells enriched from blood (not recorded which). In nucleotides, the CDR3 is TGTGCCAGTAGTGCAGGGCTCTTGGGTTACTACGAGCAGTACTTC. This sequence encodes CASSAGLLGYYEQYF.